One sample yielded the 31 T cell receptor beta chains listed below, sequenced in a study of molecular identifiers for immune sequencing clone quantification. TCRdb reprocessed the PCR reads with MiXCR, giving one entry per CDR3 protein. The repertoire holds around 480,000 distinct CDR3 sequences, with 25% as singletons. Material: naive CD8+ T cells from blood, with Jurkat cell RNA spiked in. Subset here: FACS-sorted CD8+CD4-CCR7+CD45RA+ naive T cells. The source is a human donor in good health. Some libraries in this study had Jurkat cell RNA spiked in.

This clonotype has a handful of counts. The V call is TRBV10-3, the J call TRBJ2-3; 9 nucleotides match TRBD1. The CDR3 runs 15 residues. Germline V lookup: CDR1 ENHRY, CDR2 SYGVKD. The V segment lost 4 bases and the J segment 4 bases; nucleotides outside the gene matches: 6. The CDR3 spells CAISVRTGDPDTQYF. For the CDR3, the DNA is TGTGCCATCAGTGTTCGGACAGGGGATCCAGATACGCAGTATTTT.

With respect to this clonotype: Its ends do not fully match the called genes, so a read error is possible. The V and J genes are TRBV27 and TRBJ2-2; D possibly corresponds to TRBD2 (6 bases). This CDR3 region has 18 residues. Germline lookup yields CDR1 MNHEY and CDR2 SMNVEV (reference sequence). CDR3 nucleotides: TGCGCCAGCAGTTGGAGTTTCGGGATAGCGGTGAGGAGCGGGGAGCTGTTTTTT. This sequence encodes CASSWSFGIAVRSGELFF.

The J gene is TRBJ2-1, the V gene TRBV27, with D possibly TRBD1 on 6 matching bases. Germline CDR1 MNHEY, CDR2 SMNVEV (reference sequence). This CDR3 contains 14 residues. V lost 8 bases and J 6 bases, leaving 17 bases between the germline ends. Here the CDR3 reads CASQLGWTVNEQFF. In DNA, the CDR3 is TGTGCCAGCCAATTAGGCTGGACAGTCAATGAGCAGTTCTTC.

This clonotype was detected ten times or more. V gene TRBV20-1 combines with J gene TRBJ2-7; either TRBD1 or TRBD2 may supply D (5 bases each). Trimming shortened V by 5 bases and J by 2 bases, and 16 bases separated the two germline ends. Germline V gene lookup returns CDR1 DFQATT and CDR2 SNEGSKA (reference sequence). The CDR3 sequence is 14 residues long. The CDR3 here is CSARAGTVAYEQYF. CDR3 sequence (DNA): TGCAGTGCTCGGGCCGGGACCGTTGCCTACGAGCAGTACTTC.

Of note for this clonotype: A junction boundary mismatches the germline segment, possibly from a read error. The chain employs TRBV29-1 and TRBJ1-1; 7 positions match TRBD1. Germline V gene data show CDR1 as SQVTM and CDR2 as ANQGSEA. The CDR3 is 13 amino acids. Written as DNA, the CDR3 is TGCAGCGTTGTGGTGTCTGGGACAGTCGAAGCCTTCTTT. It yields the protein CSVVVSGTVEAFF.

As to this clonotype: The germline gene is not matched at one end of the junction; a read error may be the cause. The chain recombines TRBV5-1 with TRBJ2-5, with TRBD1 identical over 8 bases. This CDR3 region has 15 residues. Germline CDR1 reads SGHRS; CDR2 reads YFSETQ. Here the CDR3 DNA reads TGCGCCAGCAGCCTTACGACAGGGGATAAAGAGCCCCAGTACTTC. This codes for CASSLTTGDKEPQYF. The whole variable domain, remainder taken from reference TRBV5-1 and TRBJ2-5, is KAGVTQTPRYLIKTRGQQVTLSCSPISGHRSVSWYQQTPGQGLQFLFEYFSETQRNKGNFPGRFSGRQFSNSRSEMNVSTLELGDSALYLCASSLTTGDKEPQYFGPGTRLLVL.

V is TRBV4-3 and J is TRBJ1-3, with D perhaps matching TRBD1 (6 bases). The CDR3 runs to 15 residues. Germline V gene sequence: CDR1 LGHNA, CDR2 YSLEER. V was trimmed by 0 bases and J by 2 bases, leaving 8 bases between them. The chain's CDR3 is CASSQDQGTGNTIYF. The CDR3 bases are TGCGCCAGCAGCCAAGATCAGGGGACTGGAAACACCATATATTTT.

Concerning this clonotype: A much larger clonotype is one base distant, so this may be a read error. CDR3 sequence reads: CASIEPSSDTQYF. CDR3 bases: TGTGCCAGCATCGAGCCTAGCTCAGATACGCAGTATTTT. V and J are TRBV7-9 and TRBJ2-3, with a possible D match to TRBD2 (5 bases). CDR3 length equals 13 residues. The V end lost 7 bases, the J end lost 4 bases, and 12 bases lay between the germline ends. In germline, CDR1 is SEHNR, CDR2 FQNEAQ (reference sequence).

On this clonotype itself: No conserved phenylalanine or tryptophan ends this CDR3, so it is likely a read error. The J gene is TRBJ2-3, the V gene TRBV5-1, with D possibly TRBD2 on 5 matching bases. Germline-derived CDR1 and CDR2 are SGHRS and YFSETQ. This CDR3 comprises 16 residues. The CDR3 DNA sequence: TGCGCCAGCAGCCGGACTGACGCGAGGCTCACAGATGCGCAGTATCTT. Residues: CASSRTDARLTDAQYL.

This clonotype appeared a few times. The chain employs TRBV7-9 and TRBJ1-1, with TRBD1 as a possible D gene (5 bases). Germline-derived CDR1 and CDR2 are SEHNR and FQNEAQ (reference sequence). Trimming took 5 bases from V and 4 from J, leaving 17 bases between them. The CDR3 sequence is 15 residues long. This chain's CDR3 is CASSGSPGWVTEAFF. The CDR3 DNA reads TGTGCCAGCAGCGGAAGCCCAGGGTGGGTCACTGAAGCTTTCTTT.

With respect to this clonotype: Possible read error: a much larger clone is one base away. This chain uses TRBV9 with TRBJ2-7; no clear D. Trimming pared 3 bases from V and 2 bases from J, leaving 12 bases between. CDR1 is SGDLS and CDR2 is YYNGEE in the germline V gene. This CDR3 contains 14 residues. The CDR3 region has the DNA TGTGCCAGCAGCGCGGGTGTATGGACCTACGAGCAGTACTTC. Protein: CASSAGVWTYEQYF.

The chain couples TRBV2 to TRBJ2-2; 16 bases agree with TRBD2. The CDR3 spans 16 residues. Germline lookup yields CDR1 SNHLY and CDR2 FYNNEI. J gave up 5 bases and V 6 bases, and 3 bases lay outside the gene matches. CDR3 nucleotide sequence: TGTGCCAGCAGGGGGACTAGCGGGAGGGTGACCGGGGAGCTGTTTTTT. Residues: CASRGTSGRVTGELFF.

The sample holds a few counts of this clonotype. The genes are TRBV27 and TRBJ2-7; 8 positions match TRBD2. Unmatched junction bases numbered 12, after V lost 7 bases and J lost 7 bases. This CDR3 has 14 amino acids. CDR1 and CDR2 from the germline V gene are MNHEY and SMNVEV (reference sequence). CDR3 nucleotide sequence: TGTGCCAGCACCCTCCTAGCGGGCTTCGGGGAGCAGTACTTC. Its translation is CASTLLAGFGEQYF.

As DNA, the CDR3 is TGTGCCAGCAGAATTACAGGGTTCCAAGAGACCCAGTACTTC. Translation gives CASRITGFQETQYF. This sequence joins TRBV27 and TRBJ2-5; TRBD1 might be the D (6 bases). The length of the CDR3 is 14 residues. Germline V gene data show CDR1 as MNHEY and CDR2 as SMNVEV (reference sequence). Trimming removed 6 bases from V and 1 base from J, with 12 bases in between.

This chain's CDR3 is CASSESSGYSNQPQHF. The DNA for the CDR3 is TGTGCCAGCAGTGAATCGTCAGGATATAGCAATCAGCCCCAGCATTTT. V is TRBV2 and J is TRBJ1-5; unclear D gene. The germline V gene has CDR1 SNHLY and CDR2 FYNNEI. This CDR3 is 16 amino acids long. Trimming took off 2 bases at V and 0 bases at J, with 11 bases between the two ends.

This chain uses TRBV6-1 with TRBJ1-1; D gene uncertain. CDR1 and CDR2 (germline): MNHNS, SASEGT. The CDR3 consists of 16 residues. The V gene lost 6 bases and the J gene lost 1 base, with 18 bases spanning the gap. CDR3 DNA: TGTGCCAGCAGGGATGGCAGTCGAATGGGGAACACTGAAGCTTTCTTT. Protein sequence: CASRDGSRMGNTEAFF.

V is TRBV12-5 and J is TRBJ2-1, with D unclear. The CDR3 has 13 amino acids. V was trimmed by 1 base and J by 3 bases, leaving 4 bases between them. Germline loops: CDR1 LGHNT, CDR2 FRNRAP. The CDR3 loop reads CASGLGLYNEQFF. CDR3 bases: TGTGCTAGTGGTTTGGGTCTCTACAATGAGCAGTTCTTC.

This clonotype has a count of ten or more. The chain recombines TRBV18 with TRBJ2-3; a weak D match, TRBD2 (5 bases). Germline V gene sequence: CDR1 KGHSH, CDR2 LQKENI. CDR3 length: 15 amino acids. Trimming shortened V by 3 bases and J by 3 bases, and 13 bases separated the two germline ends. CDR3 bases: TGTGCCAGCTCACCGGACGGGATTCCAACAGATACGCAGTATTTT. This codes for CASSPDGIPTDTQYF.

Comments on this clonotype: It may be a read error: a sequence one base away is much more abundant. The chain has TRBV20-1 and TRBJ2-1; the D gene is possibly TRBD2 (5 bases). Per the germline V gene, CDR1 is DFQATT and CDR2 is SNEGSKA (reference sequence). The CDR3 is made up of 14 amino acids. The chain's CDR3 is CSTRDLTTVGEQFF. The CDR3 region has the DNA TGCAGTACTAGAGATCTGACAACCGTCGGTGAGCAGTTCTTC.

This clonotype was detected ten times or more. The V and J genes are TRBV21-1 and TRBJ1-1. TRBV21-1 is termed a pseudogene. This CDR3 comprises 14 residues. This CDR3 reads CASSKAVVNTEAFF. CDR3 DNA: TGTGCCAGCAGCAAAGCGGTAGTGAACACTGAAGCTTTCTTT.

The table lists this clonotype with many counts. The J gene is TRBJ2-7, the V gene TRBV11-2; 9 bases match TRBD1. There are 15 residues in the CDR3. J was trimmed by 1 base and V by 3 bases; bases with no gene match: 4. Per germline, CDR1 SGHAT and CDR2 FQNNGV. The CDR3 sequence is CASSFGTGFSYEQYF. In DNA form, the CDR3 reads TGTGCCAGCAGCTTCGGGACAGGGTTTTCCTACGAGCAGTACTTC.

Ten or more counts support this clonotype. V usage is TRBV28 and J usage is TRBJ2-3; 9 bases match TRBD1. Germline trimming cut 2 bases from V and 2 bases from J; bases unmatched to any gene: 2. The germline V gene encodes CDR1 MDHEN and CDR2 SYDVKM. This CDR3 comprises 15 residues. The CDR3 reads CASSLGTGLTDTQYF. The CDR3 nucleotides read TGTGCCAGCAGTTTAGGGACAGGGCTCACAGATACGCAGTATTTT.

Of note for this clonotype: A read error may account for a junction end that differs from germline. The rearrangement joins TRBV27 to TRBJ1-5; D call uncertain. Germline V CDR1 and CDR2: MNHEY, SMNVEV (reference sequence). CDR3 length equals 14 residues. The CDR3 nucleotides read TGTGCCGGCAGTTTTTCCGTCAGCAATCAGCCCCAGCATTTT. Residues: CAGSFSVSNQPQHF.

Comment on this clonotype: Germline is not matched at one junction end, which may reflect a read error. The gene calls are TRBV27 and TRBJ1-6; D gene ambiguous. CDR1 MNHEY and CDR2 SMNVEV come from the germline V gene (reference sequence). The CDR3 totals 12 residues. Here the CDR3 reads CAGSFGNSPLHF. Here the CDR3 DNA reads TGTGCCGGCAGTTTTGGGAATTCACCCCTCCACTTT.

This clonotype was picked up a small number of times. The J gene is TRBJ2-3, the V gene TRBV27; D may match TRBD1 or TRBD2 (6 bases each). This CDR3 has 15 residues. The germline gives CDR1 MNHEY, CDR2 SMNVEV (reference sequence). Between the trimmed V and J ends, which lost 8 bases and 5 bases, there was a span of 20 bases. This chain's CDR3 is CASRLTYREEDTQYF. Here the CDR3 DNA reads TGTGCCAGCCGCCTTACGTACAGGGAGGAAGATACGCAGTATTTT.

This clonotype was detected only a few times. The CDR3 loop is CASSLSGTFYEQYF. In nucleotides, the CDR3 is TGTGCCAGCAGTTTATCCGGGACCTTCTACGAGCAGTACTTC. The chain carries TRBV28 and TRBJ2-7; D is perhaps TRBD1 or TRBD2 (5 bases each). V was shortened by 1 base and J by 3 bases, with 10 bases between the two germline ends. The CDR3 sequence is 14 residues long. Germline lookup yields CDR1 MDHEN and CDR2 SYDVKM.

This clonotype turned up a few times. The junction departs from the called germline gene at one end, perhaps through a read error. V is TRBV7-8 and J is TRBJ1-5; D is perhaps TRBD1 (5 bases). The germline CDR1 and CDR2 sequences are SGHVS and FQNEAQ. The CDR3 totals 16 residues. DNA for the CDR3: TGTGCCAGCAGCCCTACGGATGGAGGGGCCTATCAGCCCCAGCGTTTT. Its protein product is CASSPTDGGAYQPQRF.

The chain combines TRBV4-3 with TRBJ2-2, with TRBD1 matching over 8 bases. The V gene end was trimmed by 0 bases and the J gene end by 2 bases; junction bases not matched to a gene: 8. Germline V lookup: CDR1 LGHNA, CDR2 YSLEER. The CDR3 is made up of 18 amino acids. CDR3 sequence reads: CASSQDRAGGVNTGELFF. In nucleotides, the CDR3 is TGCGCCAGCAGCCAAGATCGGGCAGGGGGCGTCAACACCGGGGAGCTGTTTTTT.

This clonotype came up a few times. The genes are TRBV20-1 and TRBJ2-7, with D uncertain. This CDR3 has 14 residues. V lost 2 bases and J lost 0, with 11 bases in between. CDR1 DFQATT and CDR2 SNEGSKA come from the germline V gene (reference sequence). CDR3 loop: CSARPAEPSYEQYF. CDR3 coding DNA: TGCAGTGCTAGACCGGCAGAGCCCTCCTACGAGCAGTACTTC.

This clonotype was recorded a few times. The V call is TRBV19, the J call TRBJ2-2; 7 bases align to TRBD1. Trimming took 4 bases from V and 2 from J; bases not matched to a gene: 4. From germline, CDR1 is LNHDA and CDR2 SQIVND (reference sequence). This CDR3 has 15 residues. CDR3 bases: TGTGCCAGTAGTAGCGGACAGGCAAACACCGGGGAGCTGTTTTTT. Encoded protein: CASSSGQANTGELFF.

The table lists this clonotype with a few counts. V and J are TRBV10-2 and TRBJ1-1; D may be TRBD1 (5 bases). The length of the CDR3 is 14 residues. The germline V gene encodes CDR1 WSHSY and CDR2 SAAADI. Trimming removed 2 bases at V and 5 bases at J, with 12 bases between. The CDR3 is CASSEAGSRTEAFF. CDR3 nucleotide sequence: TGCGCCAGCAGTGAGGCAGGGTCCAGGACTGAAGCTTTCTTT.